The next 25 T cell receptor beta chains were all read from a single sample in a study of neurological immune-mediated disorders. In TCRdb, the 5' RACE reads were re-called with MiXCR into one record per CDR3 protein. The table shows more than 50,000 distinct CDR3 sequences, with 3.5% to 4.5% occurring only once. The sequencing input was PBMCs. These receptors all come from a woman aged 45-60 years with multiple sclerosis.

This clonotype has ten or more counts. This rearrangement joins TRBV7-9 to TRBJ2-5; 10 nucleotides line up with TRBD2. The CDR3 covers 15 residues. Germline CDR1 and CDR2: SEHNR and FQNEAQ (reference sequence). V gave up 4 bases and J gave up 5 bases; unmatched junction bases: 7. The CDR3 nucleotides read TGTGCCAGCAGCTCTCCAGCGGGAGGGGGGGAGACCCAGTACTTC. This sequence encodes CASSSPAGGGETQYF.

Many counts were recorded for this clonotype. The V and J genes are TRBV6-1 and TRBJ1-4; TRBD1 agrees at 8 bases. Unmatched junction bases numbered 8, after V lost 7 bases and J lost 7 bases. CDR3 length: 14 amino acids. CDR1 MNHNS and CDR2 SASEGT come from the germline V gene. DNA for the CDR3: TGTGCCAGCAATCAACAGGGGGGCGGTGAAAAACTGTTTTTT. This translates into CASNQQGGGEKLFF.

Comment on this clonotype: Its ends do not fully match the called genes, so a read error is possible. The gene calls are TRBV2 and TRBJ1-6, with D hard to call. The CDR3 has 12 residues. Germline loops: CDR1 SNHLY, CDR2 FYNNEI. This CDR3 reads CASSEVDSPLNF. DNA for the CDR3: TGTGCCAGCAGTGAAGTGGATTCACCCCTCAACTTT. Filled out from reference TRBV2 and TRBJ1-6, the complete variable domain reads EPEVTQTPSHQVTQMGQEVILRCVPISNHLYFYWYRQILGQKVEFLVSFYNNEISEKSEIFDDQFSVERPDGSNFTLKIRSTKLEDSAMYFCASSEVDSPLNFGNGTRLTVT.

This clonotype has ten or more counts. This chain links TRBV12-3 or TRBV12-4 with TRBJ2-2, with TRBD2 matching 15 bases. Germline trimming cut 5 bases from V and 7 bases from J; bases unmatched to any gene: 8. The CDR3 is 17 residues long. The CDR3 here is CASSRGLAGGRGGELFF. The CDR3, as DNA: TGTGCCAGCAGTAGGGGACTAGCGGGAGGTCGTGGCGGGGAGCTGTTTTTT.

This clonotype occurred many times. The J gene is TRBJ2-1, the V gene TRBV30; D gene ambiguous. This CDR3 contains 13 residues. Trimming stripped 4 bases from V and 5 bases from J, with 12 bases between. Germline V gene sequence: CDR1 GTSNPN, CDR2 SVGIG (reference sequence). The CDR3 nucleotides read TGTGCCTGGAAGGTGAGACTTAACAATGAGCAGTTCTTC. Protein: CAWKVRLNNEQFF.

The table lists this clonotype with a few counts. The chain joins TRBV11-2 to TRBJ1-1, with unresolved D. V was clipped by 2 bases and J by 2 bases, with 9 bases between them. This CDR3 region has 14 residues. Germline V lookup: CDR1 SGHAT, CDR2 FQNNGV. Here the CDR3 reads CASSLTPANTEAFF. CDR3 nucleotides: TGTGCCAGCAGCTTAACTCCGGCAAACACTGAAGCTTTCTTT.

This clonotype was seen at least ten times. The chain has TRBV5-1 and TRBJ2-1, with D unresolved. The CDR3 totals 12 residues. V was clipped by 2 bases and J by 7 bases, with 7 bases between them. Germline V CDR1 and CDR2: SGHRS, YFSETQ. The CDR3 DNA reads TGCGCCAGCAGCTTTGCAGGTAATGAGCAGTTCTTC. Translating gives CASSFAGNEQFF.

The sample holds many counts of this clonotype. V and J are TRBV6-5 and TRBJ2-5; D ambiguous. The CDR3 contains 14 residues. Germline V gene sequence: CDR1 MNHEY, CDR2 SVGAGI. Trimming removed 6 bases at V and 1 base at J, with 12 bases between. CDR3 coding DNA: TGTGCCAGCAGGATCACTTGGGGCCAAGAGACCCAGTACTTC. Translation: CASRITWGQETQYF.

This clonotype occurred many times. The gene calls are TRBV25-1 and TRBJ1-2, with 7 bases matching TRBD1. CDR3 length: 14 residues. V was pared by 3 bases and J by 3 bases, with 4 bases of the junction left unmatched. CDR1 MGHDK and CDR2 SYGVNS come from the germline V gene. CDR3 residues: CASSEPGTDYGYTF. CDR3 sequence (DNA): TGTGCCAGCAGTGAGCCCGGGACAGACTATGGCTACACCTTC.

At least ten counts were recorded for this clonotype. The chain is built from TRBV12-3 or TRBV12-4 and TRBJ1-6; maybe TRBD1 (5 bases). The CDR3 spans 14 residues. Trimming took off 3 bases at V and 7 bases at J, with 10 bases between the two ends. The CDR3 DNA reads as TGTGCCAGCAGTTTGGGGCAGAACAATTCACCCCTCCACTTT. It specifies CASSLGQNNSPLHF.

This clonotype has at least ten counts. The chain couples TRBV20-1 to TRBJ2-5; 8 nucleotides line up with TRBD1. CDR1 is DFQATT and CDR2 is SNEGSKA in the germline V gene (reference sequence). This CDR3 spans 15 amino acids. The J segment lost 5 bases and the V segment lost 1 base, leaving 9 bases of the junction unmatched. CDR3: CSARAGQAWEETQYF. The CDR3 DNA reads TGCAGTGCTAGAGCGGGACAGGCCTGGGAGGAGACCCAGTACTTC.

This clonotype has ten or more counts. The gene calls are TRBV5-5 and TRBJ2-2; 11 positions match TRBD1. After removal of 6 bases from V and 7 bases from J, the junction contained 11 bases not matched to a gene. The germline gives CDR1 SGHKS, CDR2 YYEKEE (reference sequence). This CDR3 has 16 amino acids. The CDR3 loop reads CASTTGTGGSGGELFF. The CDR3 DNA reads TGTGCCAGCACCACCGGGACAGGGGGATCAGGCGGGGAGCTGTTTTTT.

This clonotype is categorized as medium-sized. The chain has TRBV7-9 and TRBJ1-6; TRBD1 matches 7 bases. Germline lookup yields CDR1 SEHNR and CDR2 FQNEAQ (reference sequence). There are 14 residues in the CDR3. J gave up 8 bases and V 3 bases, and 4 bases lay outside the gene matches. This CDR3 reads CASSFDRVYSPLHF. Written as DNA, the CDR3 is TGTGCCAGCAGCTTCGACAGGGTTTATTCACCCCTCCACTTT.

This clonotype was counted a few times. The chain couples TRBV3-1 to TRBJ2-6; D gene ambiguous. Germline V lookup: CDR1 LGHDT, CDR2 YNNKEL (reference sequence). The CDR3 has 17 amino acids. V gave up 4 bases and J gave up 0 bases, with 13 bases separating them. The CDR3 DNA is TGTGCCAGCAGCCTGGGCGTGCCGAGCTCTGGGGCCAACGTCCTGACTTTC. This encodes CASSLGVPSSGANVLTF.

This clonotype was picked up many times. The J gene is TRBJ1-4, the V gene TRBV20-1; 8 bases line up with TRBD1. This CDR3 is built from 14 residues. V lost 1 base and J lost 4; bases outside the gene matches: 2. Germline-derived CDR1 and CDR2 are DFQATT and SNEGSKA (reference sequence). The DNA for the CDR3 is TGCAGTGCTAGAGGGGACAGGTATAATGAAAAACTGTTTTTT. Translating it yields CSARGDRYNEKLFF.

This clonotype appeared many times. A much larger clone lies one base from this, so it may be a read error. CDR3 nucleotide sequence: TGTGCCAGCAGCTTAAGAACAGGGACTAATGGAAAACTGTTTTTT. The encoded protein is CASSLRTGTNGKLFF. The chain joins TRBV7-9 to TRBJ1-4; weak D call: TRBD1 (6 bases). Germline loops: CDR1 SEHNR, CDR2 FQNEAQ (reference sequence). This CDR3 is 15 amino acids long.

This clonotype was observed many times. The chain has TRBV20-1 and TRBJ1-3; D not certain. Germline CDR1 is DFQATT and CDR2 is SNEGSKA (reference sequence). This CDR3 has 15 amino acids. V was pared by 4 bases and J by 2 bases, with 15 bases between. The CDR3 DNA is TGCAGTGCTAAAAAGGACTCCCTTCCTGGAAACACCATATATTTT. Amino acids: CSAKKDSLPGNTIYF.

This rearrangement joins TRBV15 to TRBJ2-5, with D tentatively TRBD1 (6 bases). The CDR3 totals 15 residues. Trimming cost V 3 bases and J 6 bases, with 17 bases left between them. Germline V CDR1 and CDR2: LNHNV, YYDKDF (reference sequence). In DNA, the CDR3 is TGTGCCACCAGCAGTGGTACAGGGCACGGACAGACCCAGTACTTC. Translated: CATSSGTGHGQTQYF.

This clonotype was counted many times. The chain links TRBV6-2 or TRBV6-3 to TRBJ1-2; D not resolved. The V and J ends lost 4 bases and 5 bases respectively, with 11 bases between them. The CDR3 is 13 amino acids. The germline CDR1 and CDR2 sequences are MNHEY and SVGEGT. CDR3 sequence (DNA): TGTGCCAGCAGTTTCCGACGGGATTATGGCTACACCTTC. Translation: CASSFRRDYGYTF.

This clonotype appeared a few times. A read error may account for a junction end that differs from germline. The DNA of the CDR3 is TGCAGTGCCCATGGGGGGGGACATTATAATTCACCCCTCAACTTT. It encodes CSAHGGGHYNSPLNF. This chain joins TRBV20-1 and TRBJ1-6; possibly TRBD1 for D (6 bases). CDR3 length equals 15 residues. In germline, CDR1 is DFQATT, CDR2 SNEGSKA (reference sequence).

In this sample, this clonotype turned up many times. The rearrangement links TRBV29-1 to TRBJ2-3; 7 nucleotides line up with TRBD2. Per the germline V gene, CDR1 is SQVTM and CDR2 is ANQGSEA. This CDR3 is built from 14 residues. Germline trimming cut 2 bases from V and 10 bases from J; bases unmatched to any gene: 12. The CDR3: CSVELAGVLRAQYF. The CDR3 bases are TGCAGCGTTGAATTGGCGGGAGTCCTTAGAGCGCAGTATTTT.

This clonotype was counted at least ten times. The chain has TRBV29-1 and TRBJ2-1; TRBD2 matches 9 bases. Germline CDR1 SQVTM, CDR2 ANQGSEA. The CDR3 length is 12 residues. Trimming at V came to 4 bases and at J to 9 bases, leaving 4 bases not matched to a gene. This CDR3 is CSVVVTSGEQFF. CDR3 coding DNA: TGCAGCGTTGTAGTGACTAGCGGTGAGCAGTTCTTC.

This clonotype was seen repeatedly, ten times or more. DNA for the CDR3: TGTGCCAGCAGCCTGTTCTGGCCCACTGAAGCTTTCTTT. Residues: CASSLFWPTEAFF. The genes are TRBV11-1 and TRBJ1-1, with D uncertain. The CDR3 spans 13 residues. From germline, CDR1 is SGHAT and CDR2 FQDESV (reference sequence). The V end lost 5 bases, the J end lost 4 bases, and 11 bases lay between the germline ends.

This clonotype was counted ten times or more. The genes are TRBV5-1 and TRBJ2-7; a possible D gene is TRBD1 (6 bases). The CDR3 consists of 16 residues. Germline V gene data show CDR1 as SGHRS and CDR2 as YFSETQ. V dropped 6 bases and J dropped 12 bases, with 31 bases sitting between them. CDR3: CASTPVDTTGSTLWYF. CDR3 in DNA: TGCGCCAGCACCCCAGTCGACACGACAGGTTCTACGCTGTGGTACTTC.

This clonotype has ten or more counts. The chain recombines TRBV18 with TRBJ1-1; tentatively, D is TRBD1 (5 bases). The CDR3 has 13 amino acids. Germline V CDR1 and CDR2: KGHSH, LQKENI. Trimming took off 3 bases at V and 1 base at J, with 6 bases between the two ends. The CDR3 loop is CASSPGTNTEAFF. CDR3 nucleotides: TGTGCCAGCTCACCCGGGACGAACACTGAAGCTTTCTTT.